The clone carrying this T cell receptor (beta chain) was seen only once. Its antigen is undetermined. This entry is derived from a study of cytomegalovirus exposure and HLA in healthy donors. Study-level points and caveats: It was reported that the classifier diagnosed cytomegalovirus status with high specificity and sensitivity in both the original and validation cohorts. Researchers left out some V segments, among them TRBV6-2 and TRBV6-3, as indistinguishable. In a later analysis, at a false discovery rate of 0.05, 16,951 TCR beta sequences were associated with HLA alleles.

This CDR3 spans 15 amino acids. J lost 7 bases, V lost 1 base, and 6 bases had no gene match. CDR1 and CDR2 (germline): LNHDA, SQIVND (reference sequence). Those who donated were healthy bone marrow donors. Primers for the PCR totalled 60 Vbeta and 13 Jbeta. Libraries were prepared by immunoSEQ multiplex PCR; TCRdb keeps only in-frame clonotypes and omits some of them. Seen here are 120,000 to 150,000 clones, around 76% observed once, and the top ten hold 2.8%. The receptor comes from a male donor in good health and CMV-seronegative. The rearrangement joins TRBV19 to TRBJ1-1, with 10 bases that match TRBD1. Source material: PBMCs. The CDR3 protein is CASSIGGTGVDEAFF. In DNA, the CDR3 is TGTGCCAGTAGTATAGGAGGGACAGGGGTTGATGAAGCTTTCTTT.